This TCR beta chain was found in a study of beta chain features in type 1 diabetes. Study information: Examination covered 100 million to 140 million sorted cells spanning all samples. Points from the study as a whole: In comparison with healthy donors, patients had naive, central memory and Treg TCRB repertoires that appeared more similar. A moderate, significant TCRB CDR3 shortening appeared in type 1 diabetes across four CD4+ subsets.

Of the isolated RNA, all was reverse transcribed, and so the sequenced material was expressed TCRB transcripts. Libraries were prepared by immunoSEQ multiplex PCR; TCRdb keeps only in-frame clonotypes and omits some of them. The table includes about 300,000 clones, about 13% detected once. This clone has a handful of counts. What it binds is not known. CDR1 and CDR2 from the germline V gene are GTSNPN and SVGIG (reference sequence). This CDR3 spans 15 amino acids. Trimming cost V 5 bases and J 3 bases; bases outside gene matches: 13. This chain joins TRBV30 and TRBJ2-7; 7 nucleotides align to TRBD2. The TCR sequence derives from a woman between 18 and 30 years old with type 1 diabetes. Sequenced: naive CD4+ T cells from blood. CDR3 DNA sequence: TGTGCCTGGTTCAGCGGGACTGCAGGGATCTACGAGCAGTACTTC. Residues: CAWFSGTAGIYEQYF.